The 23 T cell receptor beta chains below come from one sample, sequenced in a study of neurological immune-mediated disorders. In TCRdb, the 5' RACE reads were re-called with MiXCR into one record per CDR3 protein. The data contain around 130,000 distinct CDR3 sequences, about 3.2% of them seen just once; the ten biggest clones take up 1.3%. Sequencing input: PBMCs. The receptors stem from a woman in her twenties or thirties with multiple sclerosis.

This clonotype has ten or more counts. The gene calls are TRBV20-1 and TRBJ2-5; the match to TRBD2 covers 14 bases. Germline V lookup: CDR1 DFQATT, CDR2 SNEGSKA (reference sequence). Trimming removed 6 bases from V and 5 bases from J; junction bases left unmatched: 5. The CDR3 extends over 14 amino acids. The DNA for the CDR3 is TGCAGTGCCCGACTAGCGGGAGGGAGGGAGACCCAGTACTTC. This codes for CSARLAGGRETQYF.

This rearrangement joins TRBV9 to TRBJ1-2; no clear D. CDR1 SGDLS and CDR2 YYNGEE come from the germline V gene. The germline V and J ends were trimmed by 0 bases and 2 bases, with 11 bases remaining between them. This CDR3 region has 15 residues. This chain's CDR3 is CASSVDGQRNYGYTF. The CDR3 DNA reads TGTGCCAGCAGCGTAGACGGTCAGAGGAACTATGGCTACACCTTC.

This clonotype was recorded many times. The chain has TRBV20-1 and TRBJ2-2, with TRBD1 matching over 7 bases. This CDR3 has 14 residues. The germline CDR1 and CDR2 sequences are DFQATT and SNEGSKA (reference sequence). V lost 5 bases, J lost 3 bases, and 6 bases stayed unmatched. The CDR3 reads CSAEGTDYTGELFF. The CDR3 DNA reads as TGCAGTGCTGAAGGGACAGACTACACCGGGGAGCTGTTTTTT.

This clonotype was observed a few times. DNA of the CDR3: TGTGCCAGCAGCTTAAATTCGGGACAGGGGTACTACGAGCAGTACTTC. Translating gives CASSLNSGQGYYEQYF. The chain employs TRBV7-2 and TRBJ2-7; 10 nucleotides agree with TRBD1. With V trimmed by 2 bases and J by 3 bases, 7 bases remained unmatched. The germline V gene has CDR1 SGHTA and CDR2 FQGNSA. This CDR3 contains 16 residues.

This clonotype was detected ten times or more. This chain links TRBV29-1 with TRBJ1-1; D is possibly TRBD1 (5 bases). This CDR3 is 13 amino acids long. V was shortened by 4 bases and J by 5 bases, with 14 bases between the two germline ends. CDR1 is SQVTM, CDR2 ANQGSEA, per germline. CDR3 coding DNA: TGCAGCGTTGTATCCAGGGAAGGTACTGAAGCTTTCTTT. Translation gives CSVVSREGTEAFF.

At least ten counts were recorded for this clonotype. The CDR3, as DNA: TGTGCCAGCAGCTTAGAGTTTCCGGCCTACGAGCAGTACTTC. Residues: CASSLEFPAYEQYF. V and J are TRBV7-2 and TRBJ2-7; D not certain. The germline V gene encodes CDR1 SGHTA and CDR2 FQGNSA. V lost 1 base, J lost 2 bases, and 9 bases lay in between. The CDR3 consists of 14 residues.

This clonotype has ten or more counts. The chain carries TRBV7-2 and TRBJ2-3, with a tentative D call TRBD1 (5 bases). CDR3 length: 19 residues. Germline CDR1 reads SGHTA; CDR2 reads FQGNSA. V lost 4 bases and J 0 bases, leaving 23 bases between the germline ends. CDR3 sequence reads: CASSSNPPRGHPSTDTQYF. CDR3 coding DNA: TGTGCCAGCAGCTCCAACCCACCAAGGGGTCATCCTAGCACAGATACGCAGTATTTT.

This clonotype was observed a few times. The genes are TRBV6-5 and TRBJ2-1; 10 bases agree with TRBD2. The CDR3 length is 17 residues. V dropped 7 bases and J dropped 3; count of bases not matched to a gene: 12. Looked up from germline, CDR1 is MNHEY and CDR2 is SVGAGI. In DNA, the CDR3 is TGTGCCAGCAAACCGTCTCCCCTAGCGGGGGACTACAATGAGCAGTTCTTC. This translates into CASKPSPLAGDYNEQFF.

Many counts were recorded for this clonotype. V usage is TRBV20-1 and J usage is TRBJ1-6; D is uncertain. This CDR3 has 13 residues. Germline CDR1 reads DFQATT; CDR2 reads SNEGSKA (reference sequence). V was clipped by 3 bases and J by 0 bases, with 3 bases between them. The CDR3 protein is CSARSSYNSPLHF. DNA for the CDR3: TGCAGTGCTAGGAGCTCCTATAATTCACCCCTCCACTTT.

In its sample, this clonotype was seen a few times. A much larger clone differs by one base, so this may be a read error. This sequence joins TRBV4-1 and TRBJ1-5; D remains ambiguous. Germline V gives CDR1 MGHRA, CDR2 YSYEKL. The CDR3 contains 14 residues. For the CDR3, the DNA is TGCGCCAGCAGCCAAGATACGGTCCGGCTGCCCCAGAATTTT. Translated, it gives CASSQDTVRLPQNF.

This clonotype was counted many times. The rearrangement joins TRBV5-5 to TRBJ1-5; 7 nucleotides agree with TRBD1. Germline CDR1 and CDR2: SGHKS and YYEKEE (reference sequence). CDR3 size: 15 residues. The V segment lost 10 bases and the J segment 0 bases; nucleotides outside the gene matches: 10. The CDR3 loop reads CAGLKDRVSNQPQHF. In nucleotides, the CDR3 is TGTGCCGGACTGAAAGACAGGGTTAGCAATCAGCCCCAGCATTTT.

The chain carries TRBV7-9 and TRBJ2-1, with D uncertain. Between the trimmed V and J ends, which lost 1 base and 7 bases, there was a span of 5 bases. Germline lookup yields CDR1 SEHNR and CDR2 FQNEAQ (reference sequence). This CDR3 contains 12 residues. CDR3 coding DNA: TGTGCCAGCAGCTTAGGACGGAATGAGCAGTTCTTC. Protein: CASSLGRNEQFF.

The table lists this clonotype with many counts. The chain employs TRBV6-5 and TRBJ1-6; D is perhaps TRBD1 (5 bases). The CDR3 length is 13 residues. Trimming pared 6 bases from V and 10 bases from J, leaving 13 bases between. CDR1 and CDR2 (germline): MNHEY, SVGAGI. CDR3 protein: CASSRLGDSPLHF. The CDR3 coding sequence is TGTGCCAGCAGCCGTTTGGGGGACTCACCCCTCCACTTT.

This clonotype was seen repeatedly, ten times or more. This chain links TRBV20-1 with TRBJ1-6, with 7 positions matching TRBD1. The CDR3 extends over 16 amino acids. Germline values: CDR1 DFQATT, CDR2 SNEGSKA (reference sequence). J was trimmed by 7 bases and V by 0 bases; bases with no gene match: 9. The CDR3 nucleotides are TGCAGTGCTAGAGATCCCCGTACAGGGGCAAATTCACCCCTCCACTTT. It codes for CSARDPRTGANSPLHF.

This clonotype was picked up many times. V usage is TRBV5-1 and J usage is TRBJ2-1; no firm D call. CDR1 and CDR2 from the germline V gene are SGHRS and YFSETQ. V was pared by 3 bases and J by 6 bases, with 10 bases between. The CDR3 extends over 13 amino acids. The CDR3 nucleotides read TGCGCCAGCAGCTCGGCCCAAGGCAATGAGCAGTTCTTC. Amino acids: CASSSAQGNEQFF.

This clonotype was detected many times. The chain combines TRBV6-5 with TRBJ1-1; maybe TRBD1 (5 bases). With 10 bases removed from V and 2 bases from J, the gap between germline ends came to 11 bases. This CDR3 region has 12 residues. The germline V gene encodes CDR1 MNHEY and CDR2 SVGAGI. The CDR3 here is CATLGGNTEAFF. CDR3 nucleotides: TGTGCCACCCTTGGGGGTAACACTGAAGCTTTCTTT.

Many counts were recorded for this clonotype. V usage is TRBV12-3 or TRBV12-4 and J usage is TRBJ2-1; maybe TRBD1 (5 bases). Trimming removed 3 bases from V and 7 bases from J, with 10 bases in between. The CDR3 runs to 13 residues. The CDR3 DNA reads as TGTGCCAGCAGTTTGCAGGGTAAGAATGAGCAGTTCTTC. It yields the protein CASSLQGKNEQFF.

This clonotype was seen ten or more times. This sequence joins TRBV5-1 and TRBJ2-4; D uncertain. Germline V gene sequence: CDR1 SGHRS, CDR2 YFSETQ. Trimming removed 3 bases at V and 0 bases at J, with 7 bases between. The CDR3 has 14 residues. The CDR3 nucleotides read TGCGCCAGCAGCTACGACCTAGCCAAAAACATTCAGTACTTC. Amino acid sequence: CASSYDLAKNIQYF.

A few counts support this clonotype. The CDR3 DNA reads as TGTGCCAGCAGCCTGACTAGCGACACCGGGGAGCTGTTTTTT. Translated, it gives CASSLTSDTGELFF. The chain recombines TRBV7-8 with TRBJ2-2, with 8 positions matching TRBD2. There are 14 residues in the CDR3. V gave up 5 bases and J gave up 3 bases; unmatched junction bases: 2. Germline V CDR1 and CDR2: SGHVS, FQNEAQ.

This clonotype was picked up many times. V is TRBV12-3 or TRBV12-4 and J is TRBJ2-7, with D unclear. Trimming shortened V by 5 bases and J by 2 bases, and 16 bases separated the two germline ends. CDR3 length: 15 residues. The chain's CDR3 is CASSTTRNLAYEQYF. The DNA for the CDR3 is TGTGCCAGCAGTACAACCAGGAACTTGGCCTACGAGCAGTACTTC.

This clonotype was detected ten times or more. The CDR3 region has the DNA TGCGCCAGCAGCTCTCTACAGGGGGAGCATACGCAGTATTTT. Protein sequence: CASSSLQGEHTQYF. V and J are TRBV5-1 and TRBJ2-3, with 8 bases matching TRBD1. Germline V gene sequence: CDR1 SGHRS, CDR2 YFSETQ. The CDR3 contains 14 residues. The trim removed 3 bases at V and 7 bases at J, leaving 7 bases unmatched.

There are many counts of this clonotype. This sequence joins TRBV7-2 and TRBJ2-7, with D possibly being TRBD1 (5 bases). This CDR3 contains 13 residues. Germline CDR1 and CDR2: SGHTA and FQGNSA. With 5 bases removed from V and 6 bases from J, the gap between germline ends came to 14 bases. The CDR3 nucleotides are TGTGCCAGCAGCCAAACGGGCAGGGTCGAGCAGTACTTC. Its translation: CASSQTGRVEQYF.

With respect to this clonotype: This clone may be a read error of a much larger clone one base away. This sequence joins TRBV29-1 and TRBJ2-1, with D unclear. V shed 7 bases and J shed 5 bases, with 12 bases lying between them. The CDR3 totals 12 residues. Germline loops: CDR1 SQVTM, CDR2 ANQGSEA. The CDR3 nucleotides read TGCAGCGCCCTTAAGGGCCACAATGAGCAGTTCTTC. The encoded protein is CSALKGHNEQFF.